Below are 31 T cell receptor beta chains sequenced from a single sample in a study of shared clonotypes between healthy human individuals. Sequencing was performed with immunoSEQ multiplex PCR; in TCRdb, only in-frame clones are kept and a portion is missing. The sample yields some 1 million clones, around 76% seen once. Sequencing input: memory CD4+ T cells sorted from blood. Subset indicated: CD45RA-negative fraction. Receptor source: a man aged 18 to 29 in good health.

The chain recombines TRBV10-3 with TRBJ1-4; 8 nucleotides match TRBD1. CDR1 and CDR2 (germline): ENHRY, SYGVKD. This CDR3 spans 13 amino acids. The J segment lost 1 base and the V segment lost 9 bases, leaving 1 base of the junction unmatched. DNA for the CDR3: TGTGCCATTACAGGGGGAACTAATGAAAAACTGTTTTTT. Translated, it gives CAITGGTNEKLFF.

The J gene is TRBJ2-5, the V gene TRBV7-9, with 7 bases lining up with TRBD2. Germline CDR1 is SEHNR and CDR2 is FQNEAQ (reference sequence). The J segment lost 6 bases and the V segment lost 3 bases, leaving 7 bases of the junction unmatched. This CDR3 region has 14 residues. The CDR3 loop is CASSFALADKTQYF. For the CDR3, the DNA is TGTGCCAGCAGCTTTGCCCTAGCGGATAAGACCCAGTACTTC.

The J gene is TRBJ2-3, the V gene TRBV5-4; no firm D call. Germline values: CDR1 SGHNT, CDR2 YYREEE (reference sequence). This CDR3 region has 12 residues. Trimming cost V 1 base and J 8 bases, with 8 bases left between them. The CDR3 loop reads CASSLTLGTQYF. The CDR3 bases are TGTGCCAGCAGCTTGACCCTTGGTACGCAGTATTTT. The variable domain in full, with the rest retrieved from reference TRBV5-4 and TRBJ2-3, is ETGVTQSPTHLIKTRGQQVTLRCSSQSGHNTVSWYQQALGQGPQFIFQYYREEENGRGNFPPRFSGLQFPNYSSELNVNALELDDSALYLCASSLTLGTQYFGPGTRLTVL.

In its sample, this clone was seen a few times. The chain uses TRBV5-1 and TRBJ2-6; D is unresolved. CDR3 length: 14 amino acids. Germline-derived CDR1 and CDR2 are SGHRS and YFSETQ. V lost 9 bases and J lost 0, with 10 bases in between. For the CDR3, the DNA is TGCGCCACCTCGGATACCTCTGGGGCCAACGTCCTGACTTTC. It encodes CATSDTSGANVLTF.

The V call is TRBV2, the J call TRBJ1-2, with D possibly being TRBD1 (6 bases). The CDR3 sequence is 16 residues long. Trimming removed 3 bases at V and 2 bases at J, with 16 bases between. Per the germline V gene, CDR1 is SNHLY and CDR2 is FYNNEI. The CDR3 here is CASSDRATGKNYGYTF. The CDR3 DNA is TGTGCCAGCAGTGATAGGGCGACAGGAAAAAACTATGGCTACACCTTC.

For this clone: The identical CDR3 is also encoded by other nucleotide sequences in the sample. The chain carries TRBV6-6 and TRBJ2-7; possibly TRBD1 for D (7 bases). Looked up from germline, CDR1 is MNHNY and CDR2 is SVGAGI (reference sequence). V was pared by 6 bases and J by 6 bases, with 18 bases between. CDR3 length: 14 amino acids. The CDR3 is CASRPPQGTGEQYF. The CDR3, as DNA: TGTGCCAGCAGACCACCACAGGGGACTGGCGAGCAGTACTTC.

The V and J genes are TRBV21-1 and TRBJ1-2. TRBV21-1 is a pseudogene segment. The CDR3 contains 14 residues. The CDR3 loop is CASSSGTRPYGYTF. CDR3 coding DNA: TGTGCCAGCAGCAGCGGGACTCGGCCCTATGGCTACACCTTC.

CDR3 sequence reads: CASSSTPLAPTYNEQFF. The CDR3 nucleotides are TGCGCCAGCAGCTCCACCCCTCTAGCGCCCACCTACAATGAGCAGTTCTTC. The gene calls are TRBV5-1 and TRBJ2-1; perhaps TRBD2 as D (6 bases). V lost 3 bases and J lost 2, with 18 bases in between. The germline V gene has CDR1 SGHRS and CDR2 YFSETQ. The CDR3 consists of 17 residues.

The chain joins TRBV6-1 to TRBJ1-1; 10 bases map to TRBD1. The J segment lost 5 bases and the V segment lost 3 bases, leaving 12 bases of the junction unmatched. Germline V gene sequence: CDR1 MNHNS, CDR2 SASEGT. The CDR3 sequence is 17 residues long. This CDR3 is CASSDHRDRGLQTEAFF. DNA of the CDR3: TGTGCCAGCAGTGATCACCGGGACAGGGGTTTACAAACTGAAGCTTTCTTT.

The chain joins TRBV5-1 to TRBJ1-1, with TRBD1 as a possible D gene (6 bases). Germline V gives CDR1 SGHRS, CDR2 YFSETQ. V was shortened by 4 bases and J by 8 bases, with 18 bases between the two germline ends. The CDR3 loop spans 14 amino acids. CDR3 coding DNA: TGCGCCAGCAGCGACCCTATGGGGGCTCGAGAAGCTTTCTTT. It codes for CASSDPMGAREAFF.

Details on this clone: Different DNA sequences within this sample yield the same CDR3. The V gene is TRBV30, the J gene TRBJ1-3; D remains unclear. The CDR3 covers 13 residues. V lost 1 base to trimming and J lost 0 bases, with 4 bases between them. Germline CDR1 reads GTSNPN; CDR2 reads SVGIG (reference sequence). The CDR3 reads CAWSGISGNTIYF. As DNA, the CDR3 is TGTGCCTGGAGTGGAATCTCTGGAAACACCATATATTTT.

The rearrangement joins TRBV10-1 to TRBJ1-4, with D unclear. The CDR3 runs 14 residues. V was clipped by 3 bases and J by 0 bases, with 5 bases between them. In germline, CDR1 is WNHNN, CDR2 SYGVQD (reference sequence). The CDR3 region is CASSEHPTNEKLFF. DNA for the CDR3: TGCGCCAGCAGTGAACATCCAACTAATGAAAAACTGTTTTTT.

The V gene is TRBV6-5, the J gene TRBJ2-7; D might be TRBD1 (5 bases). The CDR3 loop spans 13 amino acids. Trimming shortened V by 6 bases and J by 1 base, and 10 bases separated the two germline ends. Germline CDR1 MNHEY, CDR2 SVGAGI. CDR3 residues: CASSAQGSYEQYF. The CDR3 bases are TGTGCCAGCAGCGCCCAGGGTTCCTACGAGCAGTACTTC.

This chain joins TRBV7-8 and TRBJ2-6; TRBD1 is a possible D gene (6 bases). The V gene lost 6 bases and the J gene lost 1 base, with 25 bases spanning the gap. CDR1 SGHVS and CDR2 FQNEAQ come from the germline V gene. The length of the CDR3 is 20 residues. As DNA, the CDR3 is TGTGCCAGCAGATACCCGAAAGACTCCGGGACACGGTCTGGGGCCAACGTCCTGACTTTC. The encoded protein is CASRYPKDSGTRSGANVLTF. The full variable domain, completed using reference TRBV7-8 and TRBJ2-6, is GAGVSQSPRYKVAKRGQDVALRCDPISGHVSLFWYQQALGQGPEFLTYFQNEAQLDKSGLPSDRFFAERPEGSVSTLKIQRTQQEDSAVYLCASRYPKDSGTRSGANVLTFGAGSRLTVL.

J is TRBJ1-1 and V is TRBV15, with 10 bases identical to TRBD1. Germline CDR1 LNHNV, CDR2 YYDKDF (reference sequence). J lost 10 bases, V lost 5 bases, and 16 bases had no gene match. This CDR3 spans 16 amino acids. The CDR3 here is CATSFRDRGVPARAFF. CDR3 bases: TGTGCCACCAGCTTTCGGGACAGGGGTGTACCCGCACGAGCTTTCTTT.

This clone appeared a few times. The chain has TRBV6-5 and TRBJ1-1; 9 bases are a match to TRBD1. Losses at the gene ends were 9 bases for V and 10 bases for J; bases not matched to a gene: 9. The CDR3 spans 12 residues. Per the germline V gene, CDR1 is MNHEY and CDR2 is SVGAGI. CDR3 protein: CASFAPGQGAFF. CDR3 DNA sequence: TGTGCCAGTTTCGCGCCGGGACAGGGAGCTTTCTTT.

The chain joins TRBV5-6 to TRBJ2-7; D is perhaps TRBD1 (5 bases). Between the trimmed V and J ends, which lost 0 bases and 7 bases, there was a span of 14 bases. Germline lookup yields CDR1 SGHDT and CDR2 YYEEEE. The CDR3 spans 14 residues. The CDR3 DNA reads as TGTGCCAGCAGCTTGGGCCAGGGCCTTGGGGAGCAGTACTTC. Protein product: CASSLGQGLGEQYF.

The CDR3 here is CASSLVPRLGAKETQYF. Written as DNA, the CDR3 is TGCGCCAGCAGCTTGGTGCCGCGGCTGGGGGCGAAAGAGACCCAGTACTTC. The chain recombines TRBV5-1 with TRBJ2-5, with D tentatively TRBD1 (6 bases). The CDR3 is 17 residues long. CDR1 is SGHRS and CDR2 is YFSETQ in the germline V gene. V was trimmed by 0 bases and J by 3 bases, leaving 18 bases between them.

The chain carries TRBV18 and TRBJ1-2, with 7 bases that match TRBD1. J was trimmed by 5 bases and V by 5 bases; bases with no gene match: 2. The CDR3 contains 12 residues. The germline V gene encodes CDR1 KGHSH and CDR2 LQKENI. CDR3 in amino acids: CASSGQDYGYTF. The DNA of the CDR3 is TGTGCCAGCTCAGGACAGGATTATGGCTACACCTTC.

The chain has TRBV28 and TRBJ1-2; D may be TRBD1 (5 bases). The CDR3 runs to 13 residues. The germline CDR1 and CDR2 sequences are MDHEN and SYDVKM. V lost 3 bases and J 6 bases, leaving 11 bases between the germline ends. The CDR3: CASSLWAGNGYTF. The CDR3 DNA is TGTGCCAGCAGTTTGTGGGCAGGGAATGGCTACACCTTC.

V is TRBV6-1 and J is TRBJ2-1, with D possibly being TRBD1 (5 bases). The CDR3 covers 15 residues. Between the trimmed V and J ends, which lost 6 bases and 4 bases, there was a span of 16 bases. Germline V gene sequence: CDR1 MNHNS, CDR2 SASEGT. The CDR3 region is CASSRDSVSYNEQFF. The CDR3 DNA reads as TGTGCCAGCAGCAGGGATTCCGTTTCTTACAATGAGCAGTTCTTC.

The J gene is TRBJ2-1, the V gene TRBV6-5; D is perhaps TRBD1 or TRBD2 (6 bases each). V lost 9 bases and J lost 8, with 23 bases in between. This CDR3 is 15 amino acids long. Germline V CDR1 and CDR2: MNHEY, SVGAGI. As DNA, the CDR3 is TGTGCCAGTGTGATGACCCCGGGGGCCGGCTATGAGCAGTTCTTC. This translates into CASVMTPGAGYEQFF.

Comment on this clone: Compared with germline, one end of the junction differs, possibly owing to a read error. Other DNA variants within this sample encode the same CDR3. The rearrangement uses TRBV7-7 and TRBJ2-5, with D perhaps TRBD1 (6 bases). The germline V gene encodes CDR1 SSHAT and CDR2 FNYEAQ (reference sequence). The CDR3 totals 13 residues. The CDR3 DNA reads TGTGCTAGCAGCCTAGGACAGAAAGAGACCCAGTACTTC. It yields the protein CASSLGQKETQYF.

The CDR3 region has the DNA TGTGCCAGCTCACCAACGGCAGCAAAATCTAACACTGAAGCTTTCTTT. The encoded protein is CASSPTAAKSNTEAFF. This chain links TRBV18 with TRBJ1-1, with D unresolved. The CDR3 has 16 residues. V was trimmed by 2 bases and J by 2 bases, leaving 15 bases between them. Germline V gene lookup returns CDR1 KGHSH and CDR2 LQKENI.

The table lists this clone with a few counts. Compared with germline, one end of the junction differs, possibly owing to a read error. CDR3 residues: CASSYDRQRSDW. The CDR3 bases are TGTGCCAGCAGTTACGACCGACAGCGGTCCGATTGG. The chain combines TRBV6-6 with TRBJ1-1, with a tentative D call TRBD1 (5 bases). Germline-derived CDR1 and CDR2 are MNHNY and SVGAGI (reference sequence). The CDR3 extends over 12 amino acids.

This sequence joins TRBV29-1 and TRBJ2-3, with TRBD2 matching over 11 bases. CDR1 SQVTM and CDR2 ANQGSEA come from the germline V gene. The trim removed 4 bases at V and 3 bases at J, leaving 6 bases unmatched. This CDR3 comprises 15 residues. The CDR3 DNA reads as TGCAGCGTTGCCGGAACTAGCGGGGGAACAGATACGCAGTATTTT. This gives the protein CSVAGTSGGTDTQYF.

The chain has TRBV6-5 and TRBJ2-3, with TRBD1 as a possible D gene (6 bases). The CDR3 is 15 amino acids. The V and J ends lost 5 bases and 2 bases respectively, with 14 bases between them. Germline-derived CDR1 and CDR2 are MNHEY and SVGAGI. The chain's CDR3 is CASSQGAGDTDTQYF. CDR3 in DNA: TGTGCCAGCAGTCAAGGGGCAGGGGACACAGATACGCAGTATTTT.

The rearrangement joins TRBV7-6 to TRBJ2-7, with D possibly being TRBD2 (6 bases). Germline lookup yields CDR1 SGHVS and CDR2 FNYEAQ. The CDR3 length is 16 residues. The ends were cut back, 1 base at V and 2 bases at J, with 15 bases in the middle. For the CDR3, the DNA is TGTGCCAGCAGCTTAGTGGCTGGACTACCGACCTACGAGCAGTACTTC. Its translation is CASSLVAGLPTYEQYF.

This clone appeared a single time. The chain links TRBV7-6 to TRBJ2-7; D may match TRBD1 or TRBD2 (6 bases each). Germline CDR1 reads SGHVS; CDR2 reads FNYEAQ. V lost 5 bases to trimming and J lost 4 bases, with 12 bases between them. CDR3 length: 13 amino acids. CDR3 nucleotides: TGTGCCAGCAGCCCCGTAGGGGGGTACGAGCAGTACTTC. Translation: CASSPVGGYEQYF.

This clone appeared a single time. J is TRBJ2-3 and V is TRBV7-6, with D possibly matching TRBD1 (5 bases). Trimming stripped 0 bases from V and 0 bases from J, with 13 bases between. This CDR3 has 17 residues. From germline, CDR1 is SGHVS and CDR2 FNYEAQ. Written as DNA, the CDR3 is TGTGCCAGCAGCTTAGCTCGGGCAGGGCCTAGCACAGATACGCAGTATTTT. It yields the protein CASSLARAGPSTDTQYF.

This chain connects TRBV5-1 to TRBJ2-7; the match to TRBD2 covers 13 bases. Germline CDR1 SGHRS, CDR2 YFSETQ. CDR3 size: 15 residues. The V segment lost 3 bases and the J segment 2 bases; nucleotides outside the gene matches: 2. CDR3 sequence (DNA): TGCGCCAGCAGCTGGGGGACTAGCGGGACCTACGAGCAGTACTTC. As protein: CASSWGTSGTYEQYF.